Presented here are 22 T cell receptor beta chains from one specimen sequenced in a study of shared T cell receptors in the human thymus. TCRdb's copy holds only in-frame clones and misses some; the assay was immunoSEQ multiplex PCR. The sample yields some 760,000 clones, roughly 85% seen once. The same specimen was also included in a second study, on human thymus T cells.

The specimen was thymocytes. The receptors come from a girl under two years old with a congenital heart defect.

The chain carries TRBV9 and TRBJ2-3; 12 bases are shared with TRBD2. Per germline, CDR1 SGDLS and CDR2 YYNGEE. The trim removed 3 bases at V and 6 bases at J, leaving 14 bases unmatched. The CDR3 is 18 residues long. Here the CDR3 reads CASSAGVPSGGARDTQYF. The CDR3 DNA reads TGTGCCAGCAGCGCCGGCGTGCCTAGCGGGGGGGCCCGGGATACGCAGTATTTT. Variable domain in full (rest from reference TRBV9 and TRBJ2-3): DSGVTQTPKHLITATGQRVTLRCSPRSGDLSVYWYQQSLDQGLQFLIQYYNGEERAKGNILERFSAQQFPDLHSELNLSSLELGDSALYFCASSAGVPSGGARDTQYFGPGTRLTVL.

V and J are TRBV14 and TRBJ2-3; TRBD1 might be the D (6 bases). CDR1 and CDR2 (germline): SGHDN, FVKESK. This CDR3 comprises 16 residues. The V end lost 0 bases, the J end lost 5 bases, and 15 bases lay between the germline ends. The CDR3 nucleotides read TGTGCCAGCAGCCAAGATAGGGGGAACGGAGAAGATACGCAGTATTTT. This sequence encodes CASSQDRGNGEDTQYF. Combining the CDR3 with reference TRBV14 and TRBJ2-3 gives the whole variable domain EAGVTQFPSHSVIEKGQTVTLRCDPISGHDNLYWYRRVMGKEIKFLLHFVKESKQDESGMPNNRFLAERTGGTYSTLKVQPAELEDSGVYFCASSQDRGNGEDTQYFGPGTRLTVL.

This clone has just a few counts. The rearrangement joins TRBV9 to TRBJ2-1; possibly TRBD2 for D (6 bases). The V and J ends lost 8 bases and 6 bases respectively, with 24 bases between them. CDR1 and CDR2 from the germline V gene are SGDLS and YYNGEE. The CDR3 is 16 residues long. As DNA, the CDR3 is TGTGCCAGTAACTCCCGGGTAGGCGGGGCCCTCAATGAGCAGTTCTTC. The encoded protein is CASNSRVGGALNEQFF.

The rearrangement joins TRBV5-1 to TRBJ2-1, with 10 bases matching TRBD1. The germline gives CDR1 SGHRS, CDR2 YFSETQ. V lost 4 bases to trimming and J lost 2 bases; unmatched junction nucleotides: 6. This CDR3 region has 16 residues. For the CDR3, the DNA is TGCGCCAGCAGCACGACAGGGGGCACCACCTACAATGAGCAGTTCTTC. This translates into CASSTTGGTTYNEQFF.

The rearrangement joins TRBV6-7 to TRBJ1-2, with D possibly being TRBD1 (5 bases). TRBV6-7 is assigned to the ORF class and has an uncertain function. Trimming stripped 4 bases from V and 8 bases from J, with 14 bases between. The CDR3 is 13 residues long. CDR3 sequence: CASSFRVCDGYTF. CDR3 nucleotide sequence: TGTGCCAGCAGTTTCAGGGTCTGCGACGGCTACACCTTC.

In this sample, this clone turned up a few times. The chain carries TRBV18 and TRBJ1-4, with D hard to call. Germline V gives CDR1 KGHSH, CDR2 LQKENI. The CDR3 sequence is 11 residues long. Trimming cost V 6 bases and J 7 bases, with 6 bases left between them. As DNA, the CDR3 is TGTGCCAGCTCGGCCAGTGAAAAACTGTTTTTT. As protein: CASSASEKLFF.

V gene TRBV2 combines with J gene TRBJ1-4; D remains ambiguous. Germline V gene sequence: CDR1 SNHLY, CDR2 FYNNEI. The CDR3 loop spans 14 amino acids. The germline V and J ends were trimmed by 3 bases and 6 bases, with 11 bases remaining between them. DNA for the CDR3: TGTGCCAGCAGTGAGATCAGGTGGGATGAAAAACTGTTTTTT. Translated, it gives CASSEIRWDEKLFF.

The chain combines TRBV4-1 with TRBJ1-1; 9 bases are a match to TRBD1. The germline gives CDR1 MGHRA, CDR2 YSYEKL. After removal of 4 bases from V and 1 base from J, the junction contained 10 bases not matched to a gene. CDR3 size: 17 residues. This chain's CDR3 is CASSLRTGEVGNTEAFF. In DNA, the CDR3 is TGCGCCAGCAGCCTCCGGACAGGGGAAGTCGGGAACACTGAAGCTTTCTTT.

The genes are TRBV6-6 and TRBJ1-1; a weak D match, TRBD1 (5 bases). The CDR3 contains 13 residues. Germline V gene data show CDR1 as MNHNY and CDR2 as SVGAGI (reference sequence). Deletions cut 7 bases from V and 4 bases from J, with 13 bases between. The chain's CDR3 is CASTIGGTTEAFF. The CDR3 DNA sequence: TGTGCCAGCACTATTGGGGGGACCACTGAAGCTTTCTTT.

The rearrangement joins TRBV27 to TRBJ1-2, with TRBD1 matching 7 bases. The CDR3 covers 17 residues. Germline CDR1 reads MNHEY; CDR2 reads SMNVEV (reference sequence). V shed 6 bases, J shed 4 bases, and the junction held 17 bases outside the gene matches. Written as DNA, the CDR3 is TGTGCCAGCAGATTAGGTCAGTCGGGACAGCCACCCTATGGCTACACCTTC. Its translation: CASRLGQSGQPPYGYTF.

The rearrangement links TRBV4-3 to TRBJ2-5; tentatively, D is TRBD1 (6 bases). Deletions cut 0 bases from V and 2 bases from J, with 19 bases between. The length of the CDR3 is 18 residues. The V gene's germline CDR1 is LGHNA and CDR2 YSLEER. The CDR3 reads CASSQDRDKTGKQETQYF. CDR3 in DNA: TGCGCCAGCAGCCAAGATCGAGATAAAACAGGGAAACAAGAGACCCAGTACTTC.

The chain uses TRBV30 and TRBJ1-1, with TRBD1 as a possible D gene (6 bases). Germline assignment: CDR1 GTSNPN and CDR2 SVGIG (reference sequence). The ends were cut back, 2 bases at V and 1 base at J, with 8 bases in the middle. The CDR3 runs 13 residues. This CDR3 reads CAWSHRANTEAFF. In nucleotides, the CDR3 is TGTGCCTGGAGTCACAGGGCGAACACTGAAGCTTTCTTT.

The CDR3, as DNA: TGTGCCAGCAGCTTAAGGACAGGGTATGGCTACACCTTC. Amino acid sequence: CASSLRTGYGYTF. The chain joins TRBV7-6 to TRBJ1-2; TRBD1 matches at 8 bases. CDR1 is SGHVS and CDR2 is FNYEAQ in the germline V gene. This CDR3 region has 13 residues. J gave up 5 bases and V 2 bases, and 1 base lay outside the gene matches.

The CDR3 here is CASVSLPGGHYNEQFF. The CDR3 DNA reads TGCGCCAGCGTATCCCTCCCGGGGGGACACTACAATGAGCAGTTCTTC. The V and J genes are TRBV5-1 and TRBJ2-1, with D perhaps matching TRBD2 (7 bases). The CDR3 loop spans 16 amino acids. The ends were cut back, 7 bases at V and 3 bases at J, with 20 bases in the middle. Germline loops: CDR1 SGHRS, CDR2 YFSETQ.

The chain recombines TRBV19 with TRBJ2-7, with TRBD1 matching over 10 bases. This CDR3 is 14 amino acids long. Germline V lookup: CDR1 LNHDA, CDR2 SQIVND (reference sequence). V shed 3 bases, J shed 5 bases, and the junction held 4 bases outside the gene matches. The CDR3 sequence is CASSIRQGANEQYF. Here the CDR3 DNA reads TGTGCCAGTAGTATCAGACAGGGGGCCAACGAGCAGTACTTC.

V and J are TRBV27 and TRBJ2-5; 7 bases agree with TRBD1. J gave up 2 bases and V 8 bases, and 5 bases lay outside the gene matches. This CDR3 spans 13 amino acids. Per the germline V gene, CDR1 is MNHEY and CDR2 is SMNVEV (reference sequence). The CDR3 DNA is TGTGCCAGCCGAAGACAGGGTCAAGAGACCCAGTACTTC. Its translation: CASRRQGQETQYF.

The chain employs TRBV7-9 and TRBJ1-1, with TRBD1 as a possible D gene (5 bases). Trimming stripped 1 base from V and 4 bases from J, with 10 bases between. The CDR3 covers 14 residues. Germline loops: CDR1 SEHNR, CDR2 FQNEAQ (reference sequence). CDR3 residues: CASSLDLGRTEAFF. The CDR3 DNA follows: TGTGCCAGCAGCTTAGATCTGGGGCGCACTGAAGCTTTCTTT.

The rearrangement uses TRBV2 and TRBJ1-1; no clear D gene. This CDR3 comprises 18 residues. From germline, CDR1 is SNHLY and CDR2 FYNNEI. Trimming took off 4 bases at V and 0 bases at J, with 21 bases between the two ends. For the CDR3, the DNA is TGTGCCAGCAGTGGTGCAACGGGGAGTGAGGGAATGAACACTGAAGCTTTCTTT. This sequence encodes CASSGATGSEGMNTEAFF.

The V call is TRBV13, the J call TRBJ2-2, with D possibly being TRBD2 (6 bases). Trimming shortened V by 7 bases and J by 5 bases, and 11 bases separated the two germline ends. Per the germline V gene, CDR1 is PRHDT and CDR2 is FYEKMQ (reference sequence). This CDR3 comprises 13 residues. The CDR3 DNA reads as TGTGCCAGCAAGGGACTTATGACCGGGGAGCTGTTTTTT. Translated: CASKGLMTGELFF.

This chain uses TRBV4-2 with TRBJ1-1; TRBD1 matches at 9 bases. After removal of 4 bases from V and 0 bases from J, the junction contained 9 bases not matched to a gene. Germline CDR1 LGHNA, CDR2 YNFKEQ. This CDR3 has 17 amino acids. The CDR3 nucleotides read TGTGCCAGCAGCCGGGACAGGGTAGGTGGCGTGAACACTGAAGCTTTCTTT. This gives the protein CASSRDRVGGVNTEAFF.

The J gene is TRBJ1-1, the V gene TRBV28, with TRBD1 as a possible D gene (5 bases). V was shortened by 3 bases and J by 1 base, with 12 bases between the two germline ends. CDR1 is MDHEN and CDR2 is SYDVKM in the germline V gene. This CDR3 is 15 amino acids long. The CDR3 DNA sequence: TGTGCCAGCAGTTTTCCCGAGACAGAGAACACTGAAGCTTTCTTT. This encodes CASSFPETENTEAFF.

This chain connects TRBV5-4 to TRBJ2-7; D unclear. This CDR3 is built from 13 residues. Germline V gene lookup returns CDR1 SGHNT and CDR2 YYREEE (reference sequence). Trimming pared 0 bases from V and 4 bases from J, leaving 8 bases between. The CDR3 sequence is CASSLGILYEQYF. The CDR3 DNA sequence: TGTGCCAGCAGCTTGGGTATTTTGTACGAGCAGTACTTC.